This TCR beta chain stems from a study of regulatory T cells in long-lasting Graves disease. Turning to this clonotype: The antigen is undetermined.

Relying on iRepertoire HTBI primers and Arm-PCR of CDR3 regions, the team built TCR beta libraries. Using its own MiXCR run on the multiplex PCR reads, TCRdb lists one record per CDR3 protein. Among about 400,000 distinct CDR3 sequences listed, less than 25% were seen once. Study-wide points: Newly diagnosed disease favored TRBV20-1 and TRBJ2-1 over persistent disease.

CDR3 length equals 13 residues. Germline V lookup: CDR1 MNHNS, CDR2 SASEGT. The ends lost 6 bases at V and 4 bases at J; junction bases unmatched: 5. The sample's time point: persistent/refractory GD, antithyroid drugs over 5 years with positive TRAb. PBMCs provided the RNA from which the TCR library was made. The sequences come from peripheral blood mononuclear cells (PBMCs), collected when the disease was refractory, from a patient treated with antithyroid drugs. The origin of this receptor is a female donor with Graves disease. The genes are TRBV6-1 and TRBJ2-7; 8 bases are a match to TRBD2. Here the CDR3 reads CASRGSGTYEQYF. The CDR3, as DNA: TGTGCCAGCAGGGGTAGCGGGACATACGAGCAGTACTTC.